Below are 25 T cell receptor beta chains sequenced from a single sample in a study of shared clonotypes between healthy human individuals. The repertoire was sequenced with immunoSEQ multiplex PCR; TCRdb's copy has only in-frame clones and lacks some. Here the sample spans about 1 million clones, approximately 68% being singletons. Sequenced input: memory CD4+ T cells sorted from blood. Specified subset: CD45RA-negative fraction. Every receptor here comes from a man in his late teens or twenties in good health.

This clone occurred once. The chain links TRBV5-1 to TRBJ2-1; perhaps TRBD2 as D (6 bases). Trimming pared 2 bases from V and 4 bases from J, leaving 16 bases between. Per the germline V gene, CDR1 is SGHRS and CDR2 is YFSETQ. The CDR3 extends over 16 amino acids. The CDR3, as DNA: TGCGCCAGCAGCTTCAAGGGGACTCGCCTTTACAATGAGCAGTTCTTC. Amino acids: CASSFKGTRLYNEQFF.

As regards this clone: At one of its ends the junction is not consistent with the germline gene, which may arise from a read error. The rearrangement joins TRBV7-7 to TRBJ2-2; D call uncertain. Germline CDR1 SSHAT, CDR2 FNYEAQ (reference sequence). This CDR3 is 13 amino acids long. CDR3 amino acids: CASSSRLTGELFF. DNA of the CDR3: TGTGCTAGCAGCTCGCGGCTGACCGGGGAGCTGTTTTTT. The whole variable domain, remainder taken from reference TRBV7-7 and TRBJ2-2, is GAGVSQSPRYKVTKRGQDVTLRCDPISSHATLYWYQQALGQGPEFLTYFNYEAQPDKSGLPSDRFSAERPEGSISTLTIQRTEQRDSAMYRCASSSRLTGELFFGEGSRLTVL.

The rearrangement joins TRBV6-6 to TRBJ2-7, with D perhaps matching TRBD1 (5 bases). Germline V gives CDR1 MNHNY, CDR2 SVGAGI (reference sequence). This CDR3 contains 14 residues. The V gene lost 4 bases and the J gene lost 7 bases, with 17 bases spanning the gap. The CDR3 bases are TGTGCCAGCAGTTCCTTAGACAGAGTGGGGGAGCAGTACTTC. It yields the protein CASSSLDRVGEQYF.

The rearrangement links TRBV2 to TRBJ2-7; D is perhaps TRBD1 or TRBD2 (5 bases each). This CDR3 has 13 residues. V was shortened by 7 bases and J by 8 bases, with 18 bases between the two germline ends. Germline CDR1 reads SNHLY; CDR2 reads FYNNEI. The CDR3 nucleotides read TGTGCCAGCAAACGCGGTGAGGGGCCGAAGCAGTACTTC. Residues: CASKRGEGPKQYF.

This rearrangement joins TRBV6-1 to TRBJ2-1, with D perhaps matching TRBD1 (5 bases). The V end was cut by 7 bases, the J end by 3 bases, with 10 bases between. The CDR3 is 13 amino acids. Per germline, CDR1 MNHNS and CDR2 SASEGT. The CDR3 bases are TGTGCCAGCAACGCGGACAACTACAATGAGCAGTTCTTC. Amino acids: CASNADNYNEQFF.

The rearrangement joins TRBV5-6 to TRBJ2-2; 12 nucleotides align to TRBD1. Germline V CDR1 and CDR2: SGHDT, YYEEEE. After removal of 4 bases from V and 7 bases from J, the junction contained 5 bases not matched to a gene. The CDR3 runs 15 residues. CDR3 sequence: CASSTGQGAGGELFF. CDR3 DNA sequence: TGTGCCAGCAGCACGGGACAGGGGGCGGGCGGGGAGCTGTTTTTT.

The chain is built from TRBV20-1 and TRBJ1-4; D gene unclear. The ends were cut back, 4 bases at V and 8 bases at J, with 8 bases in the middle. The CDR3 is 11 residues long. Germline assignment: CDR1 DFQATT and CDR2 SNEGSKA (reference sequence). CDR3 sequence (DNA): TGCAGTGCTACCCCGAAGGAAAAACTGTTTTTT. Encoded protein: CSATPKEKLFF.

In DNA, the CDR3 is TGTGCCAGCAGCCGACAGGCTGGGACTGAAGCTTTCTTT. Translated: CASSRQAGTEAFF. The rearrangement joins TRBV9 to TRBJ1-1; D is perhaps TRBD1 (6 bases). V shed 4 bases and J shed 5 bases, with 12 bases lying between them. The germline gives CDR1 SGDLS, CDR2 YYNGEE. The CDR3 totals 13 residues. Using reference TRBV9 and TRBJ1-1 for the parts outside the CDR3, the full variable domain is DSGVTQTPKHLITATGQRVTLRCSPRSGDLSVYWYQQSLDQGLQFLIQYYNGEERAKGNILERFSAQQFPDLHSELNLSSLELGDSALYFCASSRQAGTEAFFGQGTRLTVV.

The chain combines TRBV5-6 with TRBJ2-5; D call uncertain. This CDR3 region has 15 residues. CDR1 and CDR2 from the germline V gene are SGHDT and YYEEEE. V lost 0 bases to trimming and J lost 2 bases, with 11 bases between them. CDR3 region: CASSLVDRYQETQYF. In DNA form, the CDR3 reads TGTGCCAGCAGCTTGGTAGACCGATATCAAGAGACCCAGTACTTC.

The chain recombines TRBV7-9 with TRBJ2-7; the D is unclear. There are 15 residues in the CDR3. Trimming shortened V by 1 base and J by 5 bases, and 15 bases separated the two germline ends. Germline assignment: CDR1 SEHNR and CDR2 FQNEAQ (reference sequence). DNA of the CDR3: TGTGCCAGCAGCTTAGTGGCTGGTCTGGGGAACGAGCAGTACTTC. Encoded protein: CASSLVAGLGNEQYF.

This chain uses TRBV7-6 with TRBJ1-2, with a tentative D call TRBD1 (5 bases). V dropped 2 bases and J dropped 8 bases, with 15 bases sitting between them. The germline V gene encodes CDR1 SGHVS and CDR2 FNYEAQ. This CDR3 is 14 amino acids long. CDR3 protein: CASSLFLGAGGYTF. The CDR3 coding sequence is TGTGCCAGCAGCTTATTTTTAGGGGCGGGCGGCTACACCTTC. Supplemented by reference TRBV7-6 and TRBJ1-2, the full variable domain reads GAGVSQSPRYKVTKRGQDVALRCDPISGHVSLYWYRQALGQGPEFLTYFNYEAQQDKSGLPNDRFSAERPEGSISTLTIQRTEQRDSAMYRCASSLFLGAGGYTFGSGTRLTVV.

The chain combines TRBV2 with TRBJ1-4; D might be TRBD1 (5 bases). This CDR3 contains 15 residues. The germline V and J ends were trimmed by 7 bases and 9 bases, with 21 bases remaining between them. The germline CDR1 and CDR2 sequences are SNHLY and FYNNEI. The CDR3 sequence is CASNPGAPRNQKLFF. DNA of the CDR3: TGTGCCAGCAATCCCGGGGCCCCCCGGAATCAAAAACTGTTTTTT.

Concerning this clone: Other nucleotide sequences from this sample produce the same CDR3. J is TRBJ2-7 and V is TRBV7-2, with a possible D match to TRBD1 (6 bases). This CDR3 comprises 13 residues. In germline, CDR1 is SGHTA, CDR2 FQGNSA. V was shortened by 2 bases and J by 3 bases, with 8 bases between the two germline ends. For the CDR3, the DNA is TGTGCCAGCAGCTTATCGGACAGCTACGAGCAGTACTTC. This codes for CASSLSDSYEQYF.

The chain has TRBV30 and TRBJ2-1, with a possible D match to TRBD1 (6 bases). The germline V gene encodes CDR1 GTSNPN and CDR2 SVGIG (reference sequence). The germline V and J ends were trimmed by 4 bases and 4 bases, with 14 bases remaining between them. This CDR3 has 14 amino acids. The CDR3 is CAWNRDVRYNEQFF. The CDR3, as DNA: TGTGCCTGGAACAGGGACGTGAGGTACAATGAGCAGTTCTTC.

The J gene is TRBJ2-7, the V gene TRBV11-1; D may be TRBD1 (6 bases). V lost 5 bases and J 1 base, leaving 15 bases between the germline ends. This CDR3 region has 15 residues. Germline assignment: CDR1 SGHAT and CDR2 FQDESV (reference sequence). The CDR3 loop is CASSPGTSTSYEQYF. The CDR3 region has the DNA TGTGCCAGCAGCCCCGGGACATCCACATCCTACGAGCAGTACTTC.

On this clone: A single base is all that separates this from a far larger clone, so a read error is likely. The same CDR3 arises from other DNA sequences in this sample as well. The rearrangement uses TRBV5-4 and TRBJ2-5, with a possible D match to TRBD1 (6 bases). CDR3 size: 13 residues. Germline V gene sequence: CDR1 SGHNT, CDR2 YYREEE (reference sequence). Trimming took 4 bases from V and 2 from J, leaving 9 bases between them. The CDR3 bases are TGTGCCAGCAGCCCAGACAGGCAAGAGACCCAGTACTTC. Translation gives CASSPDRQETQYF.

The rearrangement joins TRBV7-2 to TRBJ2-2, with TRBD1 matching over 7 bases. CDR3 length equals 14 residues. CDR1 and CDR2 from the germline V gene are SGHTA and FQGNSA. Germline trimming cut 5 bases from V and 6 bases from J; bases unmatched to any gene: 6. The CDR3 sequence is CASSARQGPGELFF. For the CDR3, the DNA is TGTGCCAGCAGCGCTAGACAGGGACCCGGGGAGCTGTTTTTT.

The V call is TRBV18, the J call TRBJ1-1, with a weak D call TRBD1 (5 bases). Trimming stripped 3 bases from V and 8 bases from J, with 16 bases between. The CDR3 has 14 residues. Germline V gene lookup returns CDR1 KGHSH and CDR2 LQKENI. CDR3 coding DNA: TGTGCCAGCTCACCGTTCCCCGGGGGGGTGGAAGCTTTCTTT. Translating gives CASSPFPGGVEAFF. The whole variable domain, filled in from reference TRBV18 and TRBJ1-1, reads NAGVMQNPRHLVRRRGQEARLRCSPMKGHSHVYWYRQLPEEGLKFMVYLQKENIIDESGMPKERFSAEFPKEGPSILRIQQVVRGDSAAYFCASSPFPGGVEAFFGQGTRLTVV.

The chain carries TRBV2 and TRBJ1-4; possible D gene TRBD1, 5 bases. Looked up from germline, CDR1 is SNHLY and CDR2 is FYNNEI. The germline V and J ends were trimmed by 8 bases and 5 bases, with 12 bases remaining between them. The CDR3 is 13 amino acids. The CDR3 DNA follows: TGTGCCAGCCAAGGGACGGTGAATGAAAAACTGTTTTTT. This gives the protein CASQGTVNEKLFF.

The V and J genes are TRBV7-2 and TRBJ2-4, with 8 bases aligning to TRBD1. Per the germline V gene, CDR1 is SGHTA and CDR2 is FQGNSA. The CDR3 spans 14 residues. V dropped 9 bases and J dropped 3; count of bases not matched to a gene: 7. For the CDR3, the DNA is TGTGCCAGGGGAGACAGGGGCGGCAAAAACATTCAGTACTTC. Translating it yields CARGDRGGKNIQYF. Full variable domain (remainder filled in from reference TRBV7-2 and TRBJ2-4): GAGVSQSPSNKVTEKGKDVELRCDPISGHTALYWYRQSLGQGLEFLIYFQGNSAPDKSGLPSDRFSAERTGGSVSTLTIQRTQQEDSAVYLCARGDRGGKNIQYFGAGTRLSVL.

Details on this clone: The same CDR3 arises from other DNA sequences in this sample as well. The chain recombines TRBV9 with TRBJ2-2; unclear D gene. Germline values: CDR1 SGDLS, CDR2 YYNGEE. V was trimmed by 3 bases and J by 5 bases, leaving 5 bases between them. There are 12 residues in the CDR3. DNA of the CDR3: TGTGCCAGCAGCGGTAGTACCGGGGAGCTGTTTTTT. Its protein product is CASSGSTGELFF.

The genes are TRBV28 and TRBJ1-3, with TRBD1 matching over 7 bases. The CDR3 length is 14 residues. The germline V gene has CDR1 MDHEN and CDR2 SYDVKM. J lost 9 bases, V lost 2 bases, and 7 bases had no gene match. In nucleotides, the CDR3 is TGTGCCAGCAGTTTAAGGACAGGCCAGGGCACCATATATTTT. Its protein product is CASSLRTGQGTIYF.

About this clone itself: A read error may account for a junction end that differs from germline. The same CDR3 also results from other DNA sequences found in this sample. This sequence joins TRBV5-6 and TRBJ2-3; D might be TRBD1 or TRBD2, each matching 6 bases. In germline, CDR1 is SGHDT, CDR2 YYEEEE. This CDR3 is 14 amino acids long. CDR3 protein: CASSRGQAADTQYF. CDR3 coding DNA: TGTGCCAGCAGCCGGGGGCAGGCAGCGGATACACAGTATTTT.

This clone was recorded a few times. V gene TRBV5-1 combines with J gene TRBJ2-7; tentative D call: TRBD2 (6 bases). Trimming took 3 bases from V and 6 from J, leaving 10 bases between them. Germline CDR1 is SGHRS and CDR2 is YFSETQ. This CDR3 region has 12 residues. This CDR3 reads CASSSLGGEQYF. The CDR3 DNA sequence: TGCGCCAGCAGCTCTCTCGGGGGCGAGCAGTACTTC.

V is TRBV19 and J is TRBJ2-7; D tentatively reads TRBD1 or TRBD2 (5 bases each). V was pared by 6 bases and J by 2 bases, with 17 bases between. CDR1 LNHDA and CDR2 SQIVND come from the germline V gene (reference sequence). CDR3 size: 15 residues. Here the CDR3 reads CASRGLGDGPYEQYF. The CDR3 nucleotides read TGTGCCAGTAGGGGCCTGGGGGATGGGCCCTACGAGCAGTACTTC.